The T cell receptor (beta chain) described here comes from a study of cytomegalovirus exposure and HLA in healthy donors. This clone has only a few counts. The PCR had 60 Vbeta and 13 Jbeta primers. Assay: immunoSEQ multiplex PCR; the TCRdb copy retains only in-frame clones and omits some. The data contain some 93,000 clones, roughly a tenth of them singletons. CDR3 length: 17 amino acids. CDR1 and CDR2 from the germline V gene are SGHRS and YFSETQ. V trimming: 6 bases; J trimming: 10 bases; junction bases outside the gene matches: 19. The TCR was taken from a man in his fifties in good health and CMV-seropositive. The chain carries TRBV5-1 and TRBJ2-1; the match to TRBD2 covers 10 bases. Sequences were obtained from PBMCs. CDR3 in amino acids: CASNGGEGLAGAQEQFF. The CDR3 DNA follows: TGCGCCAGCAACGGAGGGGAAGGGCTAGCGGGAGCCCAGGAGCAGTTCTTC.